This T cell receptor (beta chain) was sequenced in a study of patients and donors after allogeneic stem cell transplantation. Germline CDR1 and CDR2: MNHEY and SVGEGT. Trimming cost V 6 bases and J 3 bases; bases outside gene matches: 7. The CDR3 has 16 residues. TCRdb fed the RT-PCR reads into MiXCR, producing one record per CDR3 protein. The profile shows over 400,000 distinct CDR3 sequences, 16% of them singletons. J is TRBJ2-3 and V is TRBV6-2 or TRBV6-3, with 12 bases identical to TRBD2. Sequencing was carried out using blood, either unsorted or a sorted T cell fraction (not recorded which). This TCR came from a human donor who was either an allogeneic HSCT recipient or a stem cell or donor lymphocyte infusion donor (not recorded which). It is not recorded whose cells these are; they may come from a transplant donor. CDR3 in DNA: TGTGCCAGCAGGCGACTAGCGGGAGTTTATACAGATACGCAGTATTTT. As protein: CASRRLAGVYTDTQYF.